This TCR beta chain originates from a study of blood T cell repertoires in COVID-19 (dated by TCRdb to 2020 to 2021). About the investigation overall: Samples from collaborators originated in the United States, Italy and Spain and spanned both the acute and convalescent phases of COVID-19. The material from the prospective study consisted of cDNA or gDNA derived from T cells, B-cell-depleted T cells, or PBMCs. Deeply sampled blood TCRbeta repertoires from subjects exposed to, actively infected with, or recovered from COVID-19 were included in the dataset. The repertoires were released in a freely available public database intended as a resource for research on the immune response to SARS-CoV-2. Samples came from the ongoing ImmuneRACE study (first 160 participants) plus 1,254 subjects from 6 global collaborators. Nearly every sample came with metadata listing a de-identified subject ID, COVID-19 status, age in years and sex. Where available, HLA class I and class II types were taken from metadata supplied by the sample provider and were not determined by assay-based typing. Results and caveats for the whole study, not just this receptor: The amount of clinical and demographic metadata varied by source and participant and was provided uncurated.

The collaborating institutions used their own protocols to collect whole blood in K2EDTA tubes. Collaborator samples were shipped for TCRbeta analysis as frozen whole blood, isolated PBMCs, or DNA extracted from either sample type. Turning to this clone: Its target antigen remains unknown. One base away there is no much larger clone; base qualities are not given.

V and J lose 8 bases and 7 bases, and a span of 15 bases separates them. Taken from cysteine to phenylalanine, the CDR3 has 13 residues. The entry retains the CDR3 DNA only, 39 bases that are in frame from base 1. CDR1 is given as MNHEY and CDR2 as SVGAGI, both from the germline V gene. TCRbeta CDR3 regions were amplified from genomic DNA by means of the immunoSEQ Assay, a bias-controlled multiplex PCR. In the original analysis: Within the assay, amplification of reference gene primers was used to estimate how many nucleated cells each sample contained. To quantify the absolute abundance of each unique TCRbeta CDR3 rearrangement, sequence reads were collapsed and filtered. Productive Simpson clonality was computed per sample as the square root of Simpson's diversity index over productive rearrangements. Imported from immuneACCESS, the table was reduced by TCRdb to in-frame sequences with V and J called. These copies leave out some clones; in studies compared against another copy, an unresolved V gene accounts for under half, and the cause of the remainder is not known. From that table come the V and J calls and clone size; the DNA was used to work out D and trimming. This sample is represented by about 210,000 clones; about 90% of them were singletons. The top ten clones comprise about 1.3% of the sample.

In this chain, TRBV6-5 is recombined with TRBJ1-5; no D gene can be assigned with confidence. This receptor was obtained from a man aged 25-45 years with acute or convalescent COVID-19. Material for sequencing was peripheral blood. The DNA sequence follows: TGTGCCAGCTCGATCAACCTCGGGCAGCCCCAGCATTTT. This codes for CASSINLGQPQHF.